What follows are 17 T cell receptor beta chains derived from one specimen sequenced in a study of PD-1 blockade in classical Hodgkin lymphoma. Every patient was affected by relapse after autologous stem cell transplantation, while exposure to brentuximab vedotin was not uniform. Using immunoSEQ multiplex PCR, the repertoire was profiled, and TCRdb retains in-frame clones only, with some absent. The sample contains some 41,000 clones, approximately 80% of which appear only once. Sample: peripheral blood mononuclear cells (PBMCs), taken at baseline. The receptors derive from a human donor with classical Hodgkin lymphoma.

The chain recombines TRBV15 with TRBJ2-3; tentatively, D is TRBD1 (5 bases). Trimming removed 5 bases at V and 4 bases at J, with 13 bases between. CDR3 length: 14 amino acids. Germline V gene data show CDR1 as LNHNV and CDR2 as YYDKDF (reference sequence). The CDR3 DNA reads TGTGCCACCAGCGTCGAGCAGGGCCCAGATACGCAGTATTTT. It yields the protein CATSVEQGPDTQYF.

The chain combines TRBV28 with TRBJ2-7; possible D gene TRBD1, 6 bases. CDR3 length equals 13 residues. Germline V gene sequence: CDR1 MDHEN, CDR2 SYDVKM. V was trimmed by 3 bases and J by 3 bases, leaving 9 bases between them. The CDR3 DNA reads as TGTGCCAGCAGTTTCCTGGACAGCTACGAGCAGTACTTC. It yields the protein CASSFLDSYEQYF. Full variable domain (rest looked up from reference TRBV28 and TRBJ2-7): DVKVTQSSRYLVKRTGEKVFLECVQDMDHENMFWYRQDPGLGLRLIYFSYDVKMKEKGDIPEGYSVSREKKERFSLILESASTNQTSMYLCASSFLDSYEQYFGPGTRLTVT.

J is TRBJ2-2 and V is TRBV9, with D unresolved. Germline V CDR1 and CDR2: SGDLS, YYNGEE. Trimming cost V 4 bases and J 4 bases, with 11 bases left between them. The length of the CDR3 is 14 residues. Here the CDR3 reads CASSTDPRTGELFF. In DNA, the CDR3 is TGTGCCAGCAGCACGGACCCTCGCACCGGGGAGCTGTTTTTT.

The chain combines TRBV10-3 with TRBJ2-1; no definite D call. Germline V gives CDR1 ENHRY, CDR2 SYGVKD. The CDR3 has 18 amino acids. Trimming removed 3 bases at V and 1 base at J, with 19 bases between. CDR3 coding DNA: TGTGCCATCAGTGACCCGACAATCACCGAACAGTCCTACAATGAGCAGTTCTTC. It encodes CAISDPTITEQSYNEQFF.

V and J are TRBV20-1 and TRBJ2-5; 8 bases agree with TRBD1. Germline V gene lookup returns CDR1 DFQATT and CDR2 SNEGSKA (reference sequence). The CDR3 spans 11 residues. The CDR3 DNA reads as TGCAGCCCCGGACAGGGCGAGACCCAGTACTTC. It encodes CSPGQGETQYF.

The chain uses TRBV18 and TRBJ1-3; the D is unclear. Trimming left V 0 bases short and J 2 bases short, with 17 bases between. The CDR3 sequence is 18 residues long. CDR1 KGHSH and CDR2 LQKENI come from the germline V gene. DNA of the CDR3: TGTGCCAGCTCACCACCGAGTAGGTCTTATGACACTGGAAACACCATATATTTT. Its translation: CASSPPSRSYDTGNTIYF.

The genes are TRBV27 and TRBJ2-7; possible D gene TRBD1, 6 bases. Trimming took off 2 bases at V and 6 bases at J, with 11 bases between the two ends. CDR3 length: 13 residues. The germline gives CDR1 MNHEY, CDR2 SMNVEV (reference sequence). The CDR3, as DNA: TGTGCCAGCAGTTTAAGTGGGACAACCGAGCAGTACTTC. As protein: CASSLSGTTEQYF.

J is TRBJ1-1 and V is TRBV10-1, with unresolved D. This CDR3 is built from 13 residues. V gave up 3 bases and J gave up 0 bases, with 5 bases separating them. In germline, CDR1 is WNHNN, CDR2 SYGVQD (reference sequence). As DNA, the CDR3 is TGCGCCAGCAGTGACCACCTGAACACTGAAGCTTTCTTT. This encodes CASSDHLNTEAFF.

This clone was observed a handful of times. The chain uses TRBV4-1 and TRBJ2-5; a weak D match, TRBD2 (7 bases). Trimming shortened V by 1 base and J by 0 bases, and 12 bases separated the two germline ends. The CDR3 runs to 16 residues. The germline CDR1 and CDR2 sequences are MGHRA and YSYEKL. CDR3 in DNA: TGCGCCAGCAGCCAAGGGGGGGGCCTGTACCAAGAGACCCAGTACTTC. This codes for CASSQGGGLYQETQYF.

This chain uses TRBV5-1 with TRBJ2-2; 8 bases fit TRBD2. Per germline, CDR1 SGHRS and CDR2 YFSETQ. V was pared by 10 bases and J by 2 bases, with 13 bases of the junction left unmatched. The CDR3 is 16 residues long. CDR3 amino acids: CASSFISGANTGELFF. The CDR3 DNA reads as TGCGCCTCCAGCTTTATTAGCGGGGCCAACACCGGGGAGCTGTTTTTT.

The chain's CDR3 is CASSMRQGKSYEQYF. In nucleotides, the CDR3 is TGTGCCAGTAGTATGAGACAGGGTAAAAGTTACGAGCAGTACTTC. The chain uses TRBV19 and TRBJ2-7, with TRBD1 matching over 7 bases. Germline CDR1 reads LNHDA; CDR2 reads SQIVND (reference sequence). J lost 4 bases, V lost 3 bases, and 9 bases had no gene match. The CDR3 runs to 15 residues.

V gene TRBV6-1 combines with J gene TRBJ2-7; 7 nucleotides align to TRBD2. The germline CDR1 and CDR2 sequences are MNHNS and SASEGT. Trimming cost V 0 bases and J 5 bases; bases outside gene matches: 7. The CDR3 consists of 15 residues. The DNA for the CDR3 is TGTGCCAGCAGTGAAGCTGGAGGGAGGGCCGACGAGCAGTACTTC. Amino acid sequence: CASSEAGGRADEQYF.

J is TRBJ2-7 and V is TRBV18; TRBD2 agrees at 8 bases. Germline assignment: CDR1 KGHSH and CDR2 LQKENI. The CDR3 is 16 residues long. V was pared by 3 bases and J by 3 bases, with 10 bases of the junction left unmatched. The chain's CDR3 is CASSPQLAGGGYEQYF. In nucleotides, the CDR3 is TGTGCCAGCTCACCGCAGCTAGCGGGTGGGGGCTACGAGCAGTACTTC.

The gene calls are TRBV19 and TRBJ1-2; tentative D call: TRBD1 (6 bases). The CDR3 consists of 15 residues. From germline, CDR1 is LNHDA and CDR2 SQIVND (reference sequence). Trimming took 1 base from V and 3 from J, leaving 12 bases between them. CDR3 nucleotides: TGTGCCAGTAGTATAGCTGACAGGTCCGACTATGGCTACACCTTC. Encoded protein: CASSIADRSDYGYTF.

The gene calls are TRBV28 and TRBJ1-2, with unresolved D. V shed 4 bases and J shed 2 bases, with 23 bases lying between them. CDR3 length equals 18 residues. In germline, CDR1 is MDHEN, CDR2 SYDVKM. The DNA of the CDR3 is TGTGCCAGCAGTTCCGGACGGACTAGTCCCCTCTTCAACTATGGCTACACCTTC. Amino acids: CASSSGRTSPLFNYGYTF.

V and J are TRBV19 and TRBJ2-2, with TRBD2 matching 13 bases. CDR1 is LNHDA and CDR2 is SQIVND in the germline V gene (reference sequence). The junction had 7 bases not matched to a gene; V was cut back by 5 bases and J by 7 bases. CDR3 length: 16 amino acids. The CDR3 bases are TGTGCCAGTAGTCCAGGACTAGCGGGAGTATTCGGGGAGCTGTTTTTT. Its protein is CASSPGLAGVFGELFF.

The V call is TRBV4-3, the J call TRBJ2-3, with D unclear. The CDR3 is 11 residues long. The V end lost 1 base, the J end lost 4 bases, and 0 bases lay between the germline ends. CDR1 is LGHNA, CDR2 YSLEER, per germline. The CDR3 sequence: CASSQADTQYF. The DNA for the CDR3 is TGCGCCAGCAGCCAAGCAGATACGCAGTATTTT.